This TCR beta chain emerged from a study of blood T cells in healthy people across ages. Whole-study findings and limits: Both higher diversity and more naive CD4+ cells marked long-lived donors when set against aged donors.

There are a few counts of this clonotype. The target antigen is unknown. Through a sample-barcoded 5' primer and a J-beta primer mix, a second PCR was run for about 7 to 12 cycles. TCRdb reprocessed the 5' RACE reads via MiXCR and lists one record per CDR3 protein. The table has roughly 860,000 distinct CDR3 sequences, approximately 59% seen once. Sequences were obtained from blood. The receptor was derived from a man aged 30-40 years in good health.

The CDR3, as DNA: TGCGCCAGCAGACCCGACGCAGGGGGCATCCAGCCCCAGCATTTT. This sequence encodes CASRPDAGGIQPQHF. This sequence joins TRBV5-1 and TRBJ1-5; 8 positions agree with TRBD1. Germline V gene data show CDR1 as SGHRS and CDR2 as YFSETQ. Trimming at V came to 5 bases and at J to 7 bases, leaving 11 bases not matched to a gene. This CDR3 has 15 residues.